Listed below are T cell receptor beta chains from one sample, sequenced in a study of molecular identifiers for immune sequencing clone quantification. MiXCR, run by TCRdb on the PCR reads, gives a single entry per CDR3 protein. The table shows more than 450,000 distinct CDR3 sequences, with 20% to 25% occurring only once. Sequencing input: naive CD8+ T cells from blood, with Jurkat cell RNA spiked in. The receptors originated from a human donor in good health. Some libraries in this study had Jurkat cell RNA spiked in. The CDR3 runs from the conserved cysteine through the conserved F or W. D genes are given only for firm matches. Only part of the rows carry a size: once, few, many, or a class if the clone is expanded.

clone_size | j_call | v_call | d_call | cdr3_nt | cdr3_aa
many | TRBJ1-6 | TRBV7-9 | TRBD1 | TGTGCCAGCACCTTGGGACAGCGAAATTCACCCCTCCACTTT | CASTLGQRNSPLHF
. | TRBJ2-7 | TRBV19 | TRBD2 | TGTGCCAGTAGTCCCTCAACCGGGACTACCTACGAGCAGTACTTC | CASSPSTGTTYEQYF
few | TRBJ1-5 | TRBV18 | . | TGTGCCAGCTCACGTGGGGGCGGCAGGTGGGAGAATCAGCCCCAGCATTTT | CASSRGGGRWENQPQHF
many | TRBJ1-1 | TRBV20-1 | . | TGCAGTGCTATAGGGATGGCGGGCACTGAAGCTTTCTTT | CSAIGMAGTEAFF
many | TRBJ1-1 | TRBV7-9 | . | TGTGCCAGCAGCCTCCCCACAGGGCTGAACACTGAAGCTTTCTTT | CASSLPTGLNTEAFF
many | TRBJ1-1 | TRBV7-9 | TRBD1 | TGTGCCAGCAGCTTAATTGCAGGGGGCATCGGCACTGAAGCTTTCTTT | CASSLIAGGIGTEAFF
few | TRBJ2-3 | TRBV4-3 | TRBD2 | TGCGCCAGCAGCCAAGGTGTGTCGGGAGGGCCGAGGGCAGATACGCAGTATTTT | CASSQGVSGGPRADTQYF
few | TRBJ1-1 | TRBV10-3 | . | TGTGCCATCAGTGAAGCCAGCAAGATCACTGAAGCTTTCTTT | CAISEASKITEAFF
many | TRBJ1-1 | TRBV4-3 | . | TGCGCCAGCAGCCAAGATGCAGGGAAAATGACTGAAGCTTTCTTT | CASSQDAGKMTEAFF
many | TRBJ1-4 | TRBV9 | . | TGTGCCAGCAGCGCCGGTGGCAGGGCTGAAAAACTGTTTTTT | CASSAGGRAEKLFF
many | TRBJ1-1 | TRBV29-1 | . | TGCAGCGCCACACCAGGGGATAATGTACTACTTGAAGCTTTCTTT | CSATPGDNVLLEAFF
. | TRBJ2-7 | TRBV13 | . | TGTGCCAGCAGCTTAGGGGGCCGGGTTGGAGAGCAGTACTTC | CASSLGGRVGEQYF
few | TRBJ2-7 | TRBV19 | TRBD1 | TGTGCCAGTAGTGTGACAGGGGTATACGAGCAGTACTTC | CASSVTGVYEQYF
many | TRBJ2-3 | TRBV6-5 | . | TGTGCCAGCAGTTTCTCGGGAGTGACAGATACGCAGTATTTT | CASSFSGVTDTQYF
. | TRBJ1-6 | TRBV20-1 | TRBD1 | TGCAGTGCTAGAGATTGGGACAGGACCAGGGATTCACCCCTCCACTTT | CSARDWDRTRDSPLHF
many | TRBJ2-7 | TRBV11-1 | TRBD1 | TGTGCCAGCAGCGCCGGGACAGGGGACTACGAGCAGTACTTC | CASSAGTGDYEQYF
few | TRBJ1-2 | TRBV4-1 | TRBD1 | TGCGCCAGCAGCCAAGCCCAGGGGGGGTACTATGGCTACACCTTC | CASSQAQGGYYGYTF
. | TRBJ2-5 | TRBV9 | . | TGTGCCAGCAGCGTATTTGGGGGCGAGGAGACCCAGTACTTC | CASSVFGGEETQYF
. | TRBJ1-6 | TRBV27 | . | TGTGCCAGCAGTTTATATCTGGGGTGGAATTCACCCCTCCACTTT | CASSLYLGWNSPLHF
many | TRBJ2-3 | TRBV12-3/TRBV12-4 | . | TGTGCCAGCAGTTCGCCTTGGGGGTCTAGCACAGATACGCAGTATTTT | CASSSPWGSSTDTQYF
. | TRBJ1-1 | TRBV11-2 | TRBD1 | TGTGCCAGCAGCAGACCATGGGGACAGGGCGGGGGAATGAACACTGAAGCTTTCTTT | CASSRPWGQGGGMNTEAFF
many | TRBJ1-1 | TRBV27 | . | TGTGCCAGCAGTTTTCAGGCTAGGATTAGCACTGAAGCTTTCTTT | CASSFQARISTEAFF
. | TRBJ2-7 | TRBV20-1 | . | TGCAGTGCTAGAGGGCAGGGATACGAGCAGTGCTTC | CSARGQGYEQCF
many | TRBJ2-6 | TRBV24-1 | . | TGTGCCACCAGTGATCAAACCAGTGGGGCCAACGTCCTGACTTTC | CATSDQTSGANVLTF
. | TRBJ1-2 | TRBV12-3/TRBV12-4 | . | TGTGCCAGCAGCCTTCTGGGTTATGGCTACACCTTC | CASSLLGYGYTF
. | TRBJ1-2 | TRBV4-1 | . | TGCGCCAGCAGCCAAGAGAGCGCAGGTCCAACCTATGGCTACACCTTC | CASSQESAGPTYGYTF
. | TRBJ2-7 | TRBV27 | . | TGTGCCAGCAGTGAGGTGCAGCGGCACTACGAGCAGTACTTC | CASSEVQRHYEQYF
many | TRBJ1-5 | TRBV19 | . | TGTGCCAGTAGTATAGGGGCAGGGAATCAGCCCCAGCATTTT | CASSIGAGNQPQHF
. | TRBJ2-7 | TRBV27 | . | TGTGCCGGCAGTCCATCCCCCACAAGCCGCTACGAGCAGTACTTC | CAGSPSPTSRYEQYF
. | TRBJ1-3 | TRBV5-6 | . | TGTGCCAGCAGCTTTTTAGCAGGGGAGACGACCGGAAACACCATATATTTT | CASSFLAGETTGNTIYF
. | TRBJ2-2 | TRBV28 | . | TGTGCCGGCAGTTTAATAGGGGAGAACACCGGGGAGCTGTTTTTT | CAGSLIGENTGELFF
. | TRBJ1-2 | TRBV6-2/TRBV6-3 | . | TGTGCCAGCACCCGGACAGCAAACTATGGCTACACCTTC | CASTRTANYGYTF
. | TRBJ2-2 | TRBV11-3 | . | TGTGCCAGCAGCGGAAGTAGGGTCGGGGGCACCGGGGAGCTGTTTTTT | CASSGSRVGGTGELFF
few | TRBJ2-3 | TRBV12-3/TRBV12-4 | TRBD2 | TGTGCCAGCAGTTTCGAGGGACTAGCGGGGGCCACAGATACGCAGTATTTT | CASSFEGLAGATDTQYF